This T cell receptor (beta chain) was sequenced in a study of cytomegalovirus exposure and HLA in healthy donors. Both 60 Vbeta primers and 13 Jbeta primers went into the PCR. Sequencing was performed with immunoSEQ multiplex PCR; in TCRdb, only in-frame clones are kept and a portion is missing. This table holds around 100,000 clones, around 75% found once. This clone is a singleton in its sample. Its antigen is not known. General study points: In a later analysis, HLA-associated TCR beta chains were more clonally expanded than equally common others. Likely technical artifact: a cluster of highly shared sequence variants.

V was trimmed by 5 bases and J by 1 base, leaving 8 bases between them. The CDR3 totals 13 residues. Germline V gives CDR1 MNHNS, CDR2 SASEGT. The chain combines TRBV6-1 with TRBJ1-1; D unresolved. The sequencing input was PBMCs. The TCR sequence derives from a male donor in good health and CMV-seropositive. The CDR3 bases are TGTGCCAGCAGTAGACTCCAGAACACTGAAGCTTTCTTT. Residues: CASSRLQNTEAFF.